The 18 T cell receptor beta chains given below trace back to one sample, sequenced in a study of blood T cell repertoires in COVID-19. The method was immunoSEQ multiplex PCR; TCRdb's version includes in-frame clones alone and lacks a portion of them. Of approximately 340,000 clones in the sample, about 89% were seen once. The sequenced sample consisted of PBMCs or T cells enriched from blood (not recorded which). These receptors came from a woman in her forties who had been exposed to COVID-19.

The V and J genes are TRBV7-9 and TRBJ1-2; 10 bases are shared with TRBD1. Trimming removed 5 bases from V and 6 bases from J; junction bases left unmatched: 6. Germline-derived CDR1 and CDR2 are SEHNR and FQNEAQ (reference sequence). CDR3 size: 14 residues. CDR3 DNA sequence: TGTGCCAGCAGCCCCGGGACAGGGGTAAATGGCTACACCTTC. Translated: CASSPGTGVNGYTF.

This chain connects TRBV13 to TRBJ1-1; possible D gene TRBD1, 6 bases. The germline V gene encodes CDR1 PRHDT and CDR2 FYEKMQ (reference sequence). The CDR3 totals 13 residues. V was cut by 0 bases and J by 7 bases, with 9 bases left in between. CDR3 nucleotide sequence: TGTGCCAGCAGCTTAGGACAGGGCAATGAAGCTTTCTTT. Its protein product is CASSLGQGNEAFF.

The rearrangement joins TRBV6-4 to TRBJ1-2; 7 bases align to TRBD1. V lost 6 bases to trimming and J lost 6 bases; unmatched junction nucleotides: 7. Looked up from germline, CDR1 is MRHNA and CDR2 is SNTAGT. The CDR3 sequence is 13 residues long. CDR3 loop: CASRPTGAHGYTF. CDR3 DNA: TGTGCCAGCAGGCCAACAGGGGCTCATGGCTACACCTTC.

The chain joins TRBV29-1 to TRBJ2-1; 14 bases agree with TRBD2. Germline trimming cut 6 bases from V and 7 bases from J; bases unmatched to any gene: 5. In germline, CDR1 is SQVTM, CDR2 ANQGSEA. The CDR3 loop spans 14 amino acids. CDR3 sequence: CSVTGTSGRNEQFF. The DNA for the CDR3 is TGCAGCGTGACCGGGACTAGCGGGAGAAATGAGCAGTTCTTC.

This sequence joins TRBV5-1 and TRBJ1-3, with TRBD1 as a possible D gene (5 bases). Germline V gives CDR1 SGHRS, CDR2 YFSETQ. This CDR3 is built from 14 residues. V gave up 5 bases and J gave up 0 bases, with 9 bases separating them. DNA of the CDR3: TGCGCCAGCAGTACAGGAAGCTCTGGAAACACCATATATTTT. Translated, it gives CASSTGSSGNTIYF.

The rearrangement joins TRBV30 to TRBJ2-4; 7 bases fit TRBD1. This CDR3 spans 15 amino acids. J was trimmed by 4 bases and V by 4 bases; bases with no gene match: 10. Per germline, CDR1 GTSNPN and CDR2 SVGIG (reference sequence). In DNA, the CDR3 is TGTGCCTGGACCCTCCCCGGGACAGCAAAAAACATTCAGTACTTC. This encodes CAWTLPGTAKNIQYF.

The chain is built from TRBV18 and TRBJ1-6, with D tentatively TRBD1 (5 bases). The CDR3 sequence is 16 residues long. The V and J ends lost 3 bases and 6 bases respectively, with 15 bases between them. Germline CDR1 reads KGHSH; CDR2 reads LQKENI. The CDR3 bases are TGTGCCAGCTCACCTACCCCGGACGGGGGTAATTCACCCCTCCACTTT. As protein: CASSPTPDGGNSPLHF.

The rearrangement uses TRBV9 and TRBJ2-1; possible D gene TRBD1, 6 bases. The CDR3 has 15 residues. Germline CDR1 and CDR2: SGDLS and YYNGEE. V shed 2 bases and J shed 8 bases, with 17 bases lying between them. The CDR3 bases are TGTGCCAGCAGCGTTTCGGGACACCAAGCATATGAGCAGTTCTTC. As protein: CASSVSGHQAYEQFF.

The chain joins TRBV2 to TRBJ2-2, with D possibly being TRBD2 (6 bases). Trimming left V 8 bases short and J 1 base short, with 11 bases between. Germline V lookup: CDR1 SNHLY, CDR2 FYNNEI. CDR3 size: 14 residues. The chain's CDR3 is CASEPGENTGELFF. CDR3 DNA: TGTGCCAGCGAGCCGGGAGAGAACACCGGGGAGCTGTTTTTT.

The gene calls are TRBV7-2 and TRBJ2-7; TRBD2 agrees at 13 bases. Germline-derived CDR1 and CDR2 are SGHTA and FQGNSA. Trimming cost V 5 bases and J 0 bases; bases outside gene matches: 7. This CDR3 region has 17 residues. CDR3 DNA sequence: TGTGCCAGCAGCCGCGGACTAGCGGGAGTAAGCTCCTACGAGCAGTACTTC. The encoded protein is CASSRGLAGVSSYEQYF.

CDR3 sequence: CASSPTSPGHEQYF. CDR3 nucleotides: TGTGCCAGCAGCCCGACTTCTCCTGGTCACGAGCAGTACTTC. The genes are TRBV11-3 and TRBJ2-7; the D is unclear. The V end was cut by 5 bases, the J end by 5 bases, with 16 bases between. CDR3 length: 14 residues. Germline assignment: CDR1 SGHNT and CDR2 YENEEA.

The rearrangement uses TRBV5-5 and TRBJ1-2, with D uncertain. Trimming removed 0 bases at V and 8 bases at J, with 17 bases between. Germline V gene lookup returns CDR1 SGHKS and CDR2 YYEKEE (reference sequence). The CDR3 is 15 amino acids. This CDR3 reads CASSLVGGQSGGYTF. The CDR3 nucleotides read TGTGCCAGCAGCTTGGTTGGCGGGCAATCTGGGGGCTACACCTTC.

The chain carries TRBV30 and TRBJ1-6; 7 positions match TRBD1. Per germline, CDR1 GTSNPN and CDR2 SVGIG (reference sequence). V dropped 3 bases and J dropped 0; count of bases not matched to a gene: 8. CDR3 length: 17 residues. The CDR3 loop reads CAWRGTVKSSYNSPLHF. The CDR3 coding sequence is TGTGCCTGGAGGGGGACAGTCAAGAGCTCCTATAATTCACCCCTCCACTTT.

This rearrangement joins TRBV7-3 to TRBJ2-3; 9 nucleotides match TRBD2. With 5 bases clipped from V and 11 bases from J, the junction kept 14 bases outside the gene matches. This CDR3 has 15 amino acids. Germline V gene data show CDR1 as SGHTA and CDR2 as FQGTGA. As DNA, the CDR3 is TGTGCCAGCAGCCCCGGACGGGCGGGGGGGTCTGAGCAGTATTTT. As protein: CASSPGRAGGSEQYF.

The chain joins TRBV5-8 to TRBJ2-1; D ambiguous. The CDR3 sequence is 15 residues long. Deletions cut 3 bases from V and 0 bases from J, with 10 bases between. Germline V gene lookup returns CDR1 SGHTS and CDR2 YDEGEE. The CDR3 sequence: CASSYARSSYNEQFF. In DNA form, the CDR3 reads TGTGCCAGCAGCTATGCCAGGTCCTCCTACAATGAGCAGTTCTTC.

This chain uses TRBV20-1 with TRBJ2-1, with D unclear. The CDR3 sequence is 12 residues long. Germline V gene lookup returns CDR1 DFQATT and CDR2 SNEGSKA (reference sequence). The V gene lost 3 bases and the J gene lost 6 bases, with 9 bases spanning the gap. CDR3 DNA: TGCAGTGCTAGTACTTTCGGCAATGAGCAGTTCTTC. Encoded protein: CSASTFGNEQFF.

The chain combines TRBV7-2 with TRBJ1-1; D uncertain. V dropped 0 bases and J dropped 3 bases, with 8 bases sitting between them. This CDR3 is built from 14 residues. Germline-derived CDR1 and CDR2 are SGHTA and FQGNSA. In DNA form, the CDR3 reads TGTGCCAGCAGCTTAGCGATCGGGGACACTGAAGCTTTCTTT. Protein: CASSLAIGDTEAFF. Based on the CDR3 plus reference TRBV7-2 and TRBJ1-1, the full variable domain is GAGVSQSPSNKVTEKGKDVELRCDPISGHTALYWYRQSLGQGLEFLIYFQGNSAPDKSGLPSDRFSAERTGGSVSTLTIQRTQQEDSAVYLCASSLAIGDTEAFFGQGTRLTVV.

As for this clone: Other DNA sequences in this sample translate to the same CDR3. V is TRBV2 and J is TRBJ1-1; no clear D gene. The CDR3 runs 13 residues. CDR1 and CDR2 (germline): SNHLY, FYNNEI. The V and J ends lost 4 bases and 0 bases respectively, with 6 bases between them. The CDR3 here is CASSGGLNTEAFF. Written as DNA, the CDR3 is TGTGCCAGCAGTGGAGGGTTGAACACTGAAGCTTTCTTT.